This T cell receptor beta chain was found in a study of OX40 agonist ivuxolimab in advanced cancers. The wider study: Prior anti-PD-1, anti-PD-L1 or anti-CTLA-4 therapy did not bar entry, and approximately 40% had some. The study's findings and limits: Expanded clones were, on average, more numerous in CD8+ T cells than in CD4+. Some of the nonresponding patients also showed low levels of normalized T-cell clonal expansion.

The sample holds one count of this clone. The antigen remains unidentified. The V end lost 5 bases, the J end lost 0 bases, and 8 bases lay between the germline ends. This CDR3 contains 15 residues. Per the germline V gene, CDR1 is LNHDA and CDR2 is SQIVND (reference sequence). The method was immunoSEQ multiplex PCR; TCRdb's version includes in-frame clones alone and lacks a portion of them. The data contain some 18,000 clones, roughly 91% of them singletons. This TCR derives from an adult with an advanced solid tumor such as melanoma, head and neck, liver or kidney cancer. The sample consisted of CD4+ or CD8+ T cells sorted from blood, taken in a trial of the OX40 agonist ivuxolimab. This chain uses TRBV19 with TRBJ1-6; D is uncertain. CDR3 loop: CASSLDSSYNSPLHF. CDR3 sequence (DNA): TGTGCCAGTAGTCTCGATAGCTCCTATAATTCACCCCTCCACTTT. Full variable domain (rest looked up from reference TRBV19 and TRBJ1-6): DGGITQSPKYLFRKEGQNVTLSCEQNLNHDAMYWYRQDPGQGLRLIYYSQIVNDFQKGDIAEGYSVSREKKESFPLTVTSAQKNPTAFYLCASSLDSSYNSPLHFGNGTRLTVT.